Following are 29 T cell receptor beta chains from one sample sequenced in a study of cytomegalovirus exposure and HLA in healthy donors. PCR amplification relied on 60 Vbeta primers (plus 13 Jbeta primers). TCRdb keeps only in-frame clones here, not all; method: immunoSEQ multiplex PCR. The sample carries under 150,000 clones, around 79% recorded once. The sequencing sample was made of PBMCs. Receptors were obtained from a male donor in good health and CMV-seronegative.

CDR3 coding DNA: TGCGCCAGCAGCTTGATGCGGGTCCAAGAGACCCAGTACTTC. Translation: CASSLMRVQETQYF. The V call is TRBV5-1, the J call TRBJ2-5; possible D gene TRBD2, 5 bases. Germline V CDR1 and CDR2: SGHRS, YFSETQ. V lost 1 base, J lost 1 base, and 8 bases lay in between. The CDR3 length is 14 residues.

V and J are TRBV5-8 and TRBJ1-2; perhaps TRBD1 as D (6 bases). V was cut by 0 bases and J by 4 bases, with 13 bases left in between. Germline V lookup: CDR1 SGHTS, CDR2 YDEGEE. The CDR3 has 15 amino acids. CDR3 nucleotide sequence: TGTGCCAGCAGCTTGGATCCGGACAGTAGCTATGGCTACACCTTC. Its protein product is CASSLDPDSSYGYTF. Based on the CDR3 plus reference TRBV5-8 and TRBJ1-2, the full variable domain is EAGVTQSPTHLIKTRGQQATLRCSPISGHTSVYWYQQALGLGLQFLLWYDEGEERNRGNFPPRFSGRQFPNYSSELNVNALELEDSALYLCASSLDPDSSYGYTFGSGTRLTVV.

The rearrangement links TRBV2 to TRBJ2-7; TRBD2 agrees at 9 bases. V dropped 6 bases and J dropped 2; count of bases not matched to a gene: 5. CDR3 size: 14 residues. Germline assignment: CDR1 SNHLY and CDR2 FYNNEI. In DNA form, the CDR3 reads TGTGCCAGCAGAGTTAGCGGGGGTCCCTACGAGCAGTACTTC. Translation gives CASRVSGGPYEQYF.

The chain recombines TRBV2 with TRBJ1-1; D possibly corresponds to TRBD1 (5 bases). Germline values: CDR1 SNHLY, CDR2 FYNNEI. The CDR3 length is 14 residues. Trimming removed 6 bases at V and 2 bases at J, with 13 bases between. The CDR3 protein is CASRVFGQNTEAFF. CDR3 in DNA: TGTGCCAGCAGGGTGTTCGGACAAAACACTGAAGCTTTCTTT.

The chain has TRBV30 and TRBJ1-1; 7 nucleotides align to TRBD1. The junction had 3 bases not matched to a gene; V was cut back by 3 bases and J by 5 bases. Germline CDR1 and CDR2: GTSNPN and SVGIG (reference sequence). The CDR3 extends over 12 amino acids. The DNA of the CDR3 is TGTGCCTGGAGCCCAGGGGGGACTGAAGCTTTCTTT. Its translation: CAWSPGGTEAFF. Using reference TRBV30 and TRBJ1-1 for the parts outside the CDR3, the full variable domain is SQTIHQWPATLVQPVGSPLSLECTVEGTSNPNLYWYRQAAGRGLQLLFYSVGIGQISSEVPQNLSASRPQDRQFILSSKKLLLSDSGFYLCAWSPGGTEAFFGQGTRLTVV.

The chain uses TRBV29-1 and TRBJ2-5; maybe TRBD2 (6 bases). Germline loops: CDR1 SQVTM, CDR2 ANQGSEA. The CDR3 has 15 amino acids. Trimming took 6 bases from V and 3 from J, leaving 20 bases between them. The CDR3 region has the DNA TGCAGCGTCGTCGCAGGGCGGAGGGTCGAAGAGACCCAGTACTTC. This gives the protein CSVVAGRRVEETQYF.

This chain connects TRBV30 to TRBJ2-7, with 8 positions matching TRBD2. Losses at the gene ends were 2 bases for V and 9 bases for J; bases not matched to a gene: 15. The CDR3 sequence is 15 residues long. The germline V gene has CDR1 GTSNPN and CDR2 SVGIG (reference sequence). The CDR3 nucleotides read TGTGCCTGGAGTCCCTTGGGACTAGACCCTTATGGGCAGTACTTC. This sequence encodes CAWSPLGLDPYGQYF. Full variable domain (missing parts from reference TRBV30 and TRBJ2-7): SQTIHQWPATLVQPVGSPLSLECTVEGTSNPNLYWYRQAAGRGLQLLFYSVGIGQISSEVPQNLSASRPQDRQFILSSKKLLLSDSGFYLCAWSPLGLDPYGQYFGPGTRLTVT.

Regarding this clone: At one end the junction does not follow the germline gene, possibly because of a read error. The chain employs TRBV9 and TRBJ2-2; D is possibly TRBD2 (5 bases). The CDR3 consists of 15 residues. Germline V gives CDR1 SGDLS, CDR2 YYNGEE. The CDR3 DNA follows: TGTCCCAGCAGCAGTACCCTAGAGGGTTTCGGGGAGCTGTTTTTT. Translated: CPSSSTLEGFGELFF. Full variable domain (outside the CDR3, taken from reference TRBV9 and TRBJ2-2): DSGVTQTPKHLITATGQRVTLRCSPRSGDLSVYWYQQSLDQGLQFLIQYYNGEERAKGNILERFSAQQFPDLHSELNLSSLELGDSALYFCPSSSTLEGFGELFFGEGSRLTVL.

V and J are TRBV2 and TRBJ1-1; TRBD1 might be the D (6 bases). CDR1 is SNHLY, CDR2 FYNNEI, per germline. This CDR3 is 14 amino acids long. Trimming took off 5 bases at V and 3 bases at J, with 13 bases between the two ends. CDR3 amino acids: CASSTTGVDTEAFF. The CDR3 DNA follows: TGTGCCAGCAGTACGACAGGAGTTGACACTGAAGCTTTCTTT.

V and J are TRBV5-1 and TRBJ1-1, with 9 bases lining up with TRBD1. The CDR3 loop spans 12 amino acids. Losses at the gene ends were 4 bases for V and 7 bases for J; bases not matched to a gene: 2. The germline V gene has CDR1 SGHRS and CDR2 YFSETQ. CDR3 protein: CASSPGQGEAFF. CDR3 in DNA: TGCGCCAGCAGCCCGGGACAGGGTGAAGCTTTCTTT.

The table lists this clone with a few counts. V and J are TRBV19 and TRBJ1-1; D possibly corresponds to TRBD1 (6 bases). Germline CDR1 is LNHDA and CDR2 is SQIVND (reference sequence). The CDR3 has 14 residues. Trimming took 4 bases from V and 1 from J, leaving 10 bases between them. CDR3 sequence: CASSRAGANTEAFF. In DNA form, the CDR3 reads TGTGCCAGTAGTAGGGCAGGGGCGAACACTGAAGCTTTCTTT.

The chain couples TRBV7-9 to TRBJ2-3, with 8 bases aligning to TRBD1. Looked up from germline, CDR1 is SEHNR and CDR2 is FQNEAQ (reference sequence). This CDR3 spans 17 amino acids. The J segment lost 1 base and the V segment lost 1 base, leaving 7 bases of the junction unmatched. CDR3 amino acids: CASSLGNRTGRTDTQYF. In nucleotides, the CDR3 is TGTGCCAGCAGCTTAGGAAATCGGACAGGGCGCACAGATACGCAGTATTTT.

This rearrangement joins TRBV4-2 to TRBJ2-1; 15 nucleotides align to TRBD2. In germline, CDR1 is LGHNA, CDR2 YNFKEQ. Germline trimming cut 8 bases from V and 7 bases from J; bases unmatched to any gene: 6. This CDR3 has 15 amino acids. In DNA form, the CDR3 reads TGTGCCAGCGGACCGGGACTAGCGGGGGGAAATGAGCAGTTCTTC. Amino acids: CASGPGLAGGNEQFF.

This clone was found once. This chain connects TRBV5-1 to TRBJ2-7; TRBD2 matches at 7 bases. Per the germline V gene, CDR1 is SGHRS and CDR2 is YFSETQ. The junction had 6 bases not matched to a gene; V was cut back by 1 base and J by 5 bases. The CDR3 is 14 residues long. CDR3 nucleotides: TGCGCCAGCAGCTTGCCCACTAGCGCCCACGAGCAGTACTTC. Translated: CASSLPTSAHEQYF. The full variable domain, with the rest looked up from reference TRBV5-1 and TRBJ2-7, is KAGVTQTPRYLIKTRGQQVTLSCSPISGHRSVSWYQQTPGQGLQFLFEYFSETQRNKGNFPGRFSGRQFSNSRSEMNVSTLELGDSALYLCASSLPTSAHEQYFGPGTRLTVT.

The V gene is TRBV6-5, the J gene TRBJ2-1, with 10 bases matching TRBD2. The germline gives CDR1 MNHEY, CDR2 SVGAGI. V gave up 0 bases and J gave up 6 bases; unmatched junction bases: 5. The length of the CDR3 is 16 residues. The CDR3 sequence is CASSYSTASGGNEQFF. The CDR3 DNA sequence: TGTGCCAGCAGTTACTCGACCGCTAGCGGGGGCAATGAGCAGTTCTTC.

The chain combines TRBV19 with TRBJ2-1; 10 nucleotides align to TRBD2. The J segment lost 3 bases and the V segment lost 5 bases, leaving 16 bases of the junction unmatched. This CDR3 is built from 19 residues. Looked up from germline, CDR1 is LNHDA and CDR2 is SQIVND (reference sequence). The chain's CDR3 is CASSQPGLARTKGYNEQFF. DNA for the CDR3: TGTGCCAGTAGTCAACCGGGACTAGCGAGAACAAAAGGCTACAATGAGCAGTTCTTC.

In DNA, the CDR3 is TGTGCCTGGGAAATGACAGCTTACGAGCAGTACTTC. It codes for CAWEMTAYEQYF. The chain employs TRBV30 and TRBJ2-7, with D perhaps matching TRBD1 (5 bases). Germline CDR1 GTSNPN, CDR2 SVGIG (reference sequence). The V end was cut by 5 bases, the J end by 4 bases, with 12 bases between. This CDR3 comprises 12 residues.

J is TRBJ2-5 and V is TRBV6-5, with a possible D match to TRBD1 (6 bases). Germline CDR1 MNHEY, CDR2 SVGAGI. This CDR3 is 14 amino acids long. Trimming removed 2 bases from V and 3 bases from J, with 10 bases in between. The CDR3 bases are TGTGCCAGCAGTTACGAGACAGGAGAAGAGACCCAGTACTTC. As protein: CASSYETGEETQYF.

The chain recombines TRBV5-1 with TRBJ2-6, with TRBD1 matching 9 bases. CDR3 length: 18 amino acids. Germline CDR1 reads SGHRS; CDR2 reads YFSETQ. The V gene end was trimmed by 0 bases and the J gene end by 0 bases; junction bases not matched to a gene: 4. The CDR3: CASSLDGTGNSGANVLTF. CDR3 sequence (DNA): TGCGCCAGCAGCTTGGACGGGACAGGGAACTCTGGGGCCAACGTCCTGACTTTC.

In its sample, this clone was seen once. This chain links TRBV2 with TRBJ1-1; 8 nucleotides match TRBD1. Trimming cost V 5 bases and J 7 bases; bases outside gene matches: 6. The germline V gene encodes CDR1 SNHLY and CDR2 FYNNEI. There are 13 residues in the CDR3. DNA of the CDR3: TGTGCCAGCAGTCTACAGGGGGTGGGTGAAGCTTTCTTT. This sequence encodes CASSLQGVGEAFF.

The J gene is TRBJ2-3, the V gene TRBV19; 8 bases match TRBD2. Trimming cost V 6 bases and J 2 bases; bases outside gene matches: 10. The germline gives CDR1 LNHDA, CDR2 SQIVND (reference sequence). The CDR3 sequence is 16 residues long. This CDR3 is CASSALAGSLTDTQYF. In nucleotides, the CDR3 is TGTGCCAGTAGCGCCTTAGCGGGGTCCCTCACAGATACGCAGTATTTT.

This clone has only a few counts. V gene TRBV27 combines with J gene TRBJ2-1; D unresolved. V shed 5 bases and J shed 3 bases, with 8 bases lying between them. The CDR3 runs to 13 residues. The germline V gene has CDR1 MNHEY and CDR2 SMNVEV (reference sequence). CDR3 in amino acids: CASSIYSYNEQFF. The CDR3 DNA is TGTGCCAGCAGTATTTACAGCTACAATGAGCAGTTCTTC.

This clone was counted only a few times. The rearrangement links TRBV4-1 to TRBJ2-1, with 9 bases matching TRBD2. The CDR3 spans 14 residues. The V gene's germline CDR1 is MGHRA and CDR2 YSYEKL. V was clipped by 6 bases and J by 3 bases; unmatched bases: 3. This chain's CDR3 is CASRLLAGYNEQFF. The CDR3 DNA follows: TGCGCCAGCAGACTACTAGCGGGCTACAATGAGCAGTTCTTC.

The CDR3 DNA sequence: TGTGCCAGCAACAAAGAGAGAGGGCCCACTGAAGCTTTCTTT. It translates to CASNKERGPTEAFF. The rearrangement joins TRBV7-8 to TRBJ1-1; D remains ambiguous. Germline assignment: CDR1 SGHVS and CDR2 FQNEAQ. Trimming pared 7 bases from V and 4 bases from J, leaving 16 bases between. The CDR3 runs 14 residues.

This chain connects TRBV5-1 to TRBJ1-1, with D maybe TRBD1 (6 bases). The germline CDR1 and CDR2 sequences are SGHRS and YFSETQ. V lost 3 bases and J 0 bases, leaving 9 bases between the germline ends. This CDR3 contains 14 residues. The CDR3 loop is CASSSGQLNTEAFF. CDR3 DNA: TGCGCCAGCAGCTCGGGACAACTGAACACTGAAGCTTTCTTT.

This chain joins TRBV2 and TRBJ2-4, with D possibly being TRBD1 (5 bases). The CDR3 has 15 residues. Germline lookup yields CDR1 SNHLY and CDR2 FYNNEI. V was shortened by 3 bases and J by 8 bases, with 17 bases between the two germline ends. DNA of the CDR3: TGTGCCAGCAGTGATGGGGCCGGTCCCCCGGACATTCAGTACTTC. Its protein is CASSDGAGPPDIQYF.

The V and J genes are TRBV18 and TRBJ2-3, with TRBD1 as a possible D gene (6 bases). The V end lost 6 bases, the J end lost 0 bases, and 13 bases lay between the germline ends. This CDR3 region has 15 residues. The germline gives CDR1 KGHSH, CDR2 LQKENI. CDR3 region: CASSIGDTSTDTQYF. CDR3 DNA sequence: TGTGCCAGCTCGATCGGGGACACTAGCACAGATACGCAGTATTTT.

The chain recombines TRBV7-9 with TRBJ1-1, with D tentatively TRBD1 (5 bases). The CDR3 has 17 amino acids. Trimming shortened V by 2 bases and J by 4 bases, and 20 bases separated the two germline ends. Germline-derived CDR1 and CDR2 are SEHNR and FQNEAQ (reference sequence). CDR3 nucleotide sequence: TGTGCCAGCAGCTTACTCCGGGCCCTAACCGGGGGCACTGAAGCTTTCTTT. Translating it yields CASSLLRALTGGTEAFF.

This sequence joins TRBV4-1 and TRBJ1-2; maybe TRBD1 (6 bases). The CDR3 spans 15 residues. V was pared by 0 bases and J by 7 bases, with 15 bases between. The germline gives CDR1 MGHRA, CDR2 YSYEKL. CDR3 protein: CASSQEGTLWGGYTF. The CDR3 bases are TGCGCCAGCAGCCAAGAAGGGACACTATGGGGTGGCTACACCTTC.